These 21 T cell receptor beta chains share one sample of origin, sequenced in a study of T cells in Graves' hyperthyroidism and ophthalmopathy. From RNA transcripts, TCR beta CDR3 regions were amplified. HTBI primers were the set used in a first-round RT-PCR of the TCR CDR3. One entry per CDR3 protein, called by TCRdb with MiXCR from the multiplex PCR reads. Of more than 450,000 distinct CDR3 sequences listed, about 20% were seen once; the top ten hold 47%. The sample taken for sequencing was blood. Receptors were obtained from a man aged 35 to 55 with Graves' ophthalmopathy.

A remark on this clonotype: A read error is possible here, since a much larger clone lies one base away. The chain joins TRBV3-1 to TRBJ2-1; tentatively, D is TRBD2 (7 bases). Germline CDR1 and CDR2: LGHDT and YNNKEL (reference sequence). V lost 1 base to trimming and J lost 6 bases, with 16 bases between them. CDR3 length equals 16 residues. This CDR3 is CASSQGLGGVSNEQFF. CDR3 nucleotides: TGTGCCAGCAGCCAAGGTCTAGGGGGGGTGAGCAATGAGCAGTTCTTC.

This clonotype was seen a few times. CDR3 amino acids: CASSAAGTDTQYF. The CDR3 DNA reads as TGTGCCAGCAGCGCCGCCGGCACAGATACGCAGTATTTT. The chain carries TRBV5-4 and TRBJ2-3, with unresolved D. The length of the CDR3 is 13 residues. CDR1 and CDR2 (germline): SGHNT, YYREEE (reference sequence). Trimming shortened V by 4 bases and J by 1 base, and 7 bases separated the two germline ends.

The chain recombines TRBV30 with TRBJ1-1, with D perhaps matching TRBD1 (5 bases). V was clipped by 8 bases and J by 4 bases, with 20 bases between them. Germline V gives CDR1 GTSNPN, CDR2 SVGIG (reference sequence). The CDR3 length is 14 residues. Here the CDR3 reads CASSYGWTSTEAFF. The CDR3 region has the DNA TGTGCCAGCAGCTACGGATGGACAAGCACTGAAGCTTTCTTT.

The gene calls are TRBV4-1 and TRBJ2-2; no clear D. The CDR3 loop spans 14 amino acids. The germline V gene has CDR1 MGHRA and CDR2 YSYEKL. V gave up 1 base and J gave up 4 bases, with 7 bases separating them. CDR3 sequence reads: CASSQGSLTGELFF. The DNA of the CDR3 is TGCGCCAGCAGCCAAGGGTCACTCACCGGGGAGCTGTTTTTT.

This clonotype was seen repeatedly, ten times or more. The chain uses TRBV7-8 and TRBJ1-1, with D maybe TRBD1 (6 bases). CDR3 length: 12 residues. Per germline, CDR1 SGHVS and CDR2 FQNEAQ. The V end was cut by 0 bases, the J end by 11 bases, with 10 bases between. The CDR3 nucleotides read TGTGCCAGCAGCTTAGCAGGGGGGAAGGCTTTCTTT. It specifies CASSLAGGKAFF.

This clonotype was detected a few times. This chain links TRBV19 with TRBJ2-1, with TRBD1 identical over 7 bases. Unmatched junction bases numbered 11, after V lost 9 bases and J lost 9 bases. Germline assignment: CDR1 LNHDA and CDR2 SQIVND (reference sequence). The CDR3 is made up of 13 amino acids. CDR3 nucleotides: TGTGCCAGCGGAACGACAGGGTCGGGTGAGCAGTTCTTC. Amino acids: CASGTTGSGEQFF.

This clonotype has only a few counts. The chain is built from TRBV27 and TRBJ2-1; 10 nucleotides align to TRBD2. Losses at the gene ends were 6 bases for V and 7 bases for J; bases not matched to a gene: 3. Germline CDR1 MNHEY, CDR2 SMNVEV (reference sequence). The CDR3 extends over 13 amino acids. This CDR3 is CASSLSGRNEQFF. Here the CDR3 DNA reads TGTGCCAGCAGCCTTAGCGGGAGGAATGAGCAGTTCTTC.

This chain uses TRBV5-8 with TRBJ1-2; 8 bases fit TRBD1. V lost 4 bases and J lost 7; bases outside the gene matches: 12. Per the germline V gene, CDR1 is SGHTS and CDR2 is YDEGEE. This CDR3 has 15 residues. CDR3 sequence: CASSPFGQGALGYTF. CDR3 nucleotide sequence: TGTGCCAGCAGCCCCTTTGGTCAGGGGGCGCTTGGCTACACCTTC.

This clonotype was seen a handful of times. This chain uses TRBV14 with TRBJ1-2, with 8 nucleotides matching TRBD1. CDR1 SGHDN and CDR2 FVKESK come from the germline V gene. V dropped 1 base and J dropped 2; count of bases not matched to a gene: 9. The CDR3 length is 17 residues. CDR3 region: CASSQVPLDRENYGYTF. CDR3 DNA: TGTGCCAGCAGCCAAGTCCCGTTGGACAGGGAAAACTATGGCTACACCTTC.

This clonotype was seen repeatedly, ten times or more. This rearrangement joins TRBV20-1 to TRBJ2-1, with D hard to call. Germline lookup yields CDR1 DFQATT and CDR2 SNEGSKA (reference sequence). CDR3 size: 11 residues. V was trimmed by 7 bases and J by 5 bases, leaving 9 bases between them. CDR3 sequence reads: CSGVPHNEQFF. CDR3 nucleotide sequence: TGCAGTGGTGTCCCCCACAATGAGCAGTTCTTC.

As concerns this clonotype: One end of the junction varies from germline; a read error may be responsible. V usage is TRBV7-7 and J usage is TRBJ2-2; weak D call: TRBD2 (5 bases). Germline V lookup: CDR1 SSHAT, CDR2 FNYEAQ (reference sequence). The CDR3 spans 13 residues. The CDR3 region is CASSESGAGELFF. The CDR3 bases are TGTGCTAGCAGTGAATCCGGGGCCGGGGAGCTGTTTTTT. Looking up the rest from reference TRBV7-7 and TRBJ2-2 gives the full variable domain: GAGVSQSPRYKVTKRGQDVTLRCDPISSHATLYWYQQALGQGPEFLTYFNYEAQPDKSGLPSDRFSAERPEGSISTLTIQRTEQRDSAMYRCASSESGAGELFFGEGSRLTVL.

This clonotype came up many times. The rearrangement links TRBV11-2 to TRBJ2-1, with 11 bases identical to TRBD2. The CDR3 extends over 17 amino acids. Trimming cost V 4 bases and J 5 bases; bases outside gene matches: 10. Germline V CDR1 and CDR2: SGHAT, FQNNGV. The CDR3, as DNA: TGTGCCAGCAGCTCGTACTCCGGGACTAGCGGTAACAATGAGCAGTTCTTC. Its translation: CASSSYSGTSGNNEQFF.

In its sample, this clonotype was seen many times. The rearrangement links TRBV28 to TRBJ2-1; D gene unclear. Germline V gene data show CDR1 as MDHEN and CDR2 as SYDVKM. The CDR3 covers 15 residues. Deletions cut 5 bases from V and 0 bases from J, with 11 bases between. CDR3: CASSGAASSYNEQFF. CDR3 sequence (DNA): TGTGCCAGCAGTGGCGCGGCGTCCTCCTACAATGAGCAGTTCTTC. The whole variable domain, filled in from reference TRBV28 and TRBJ2-1, reads DVKVTQSSRYLVKRTGEKVFLECVQDMDHENMFWYRQDPGLGLRLIYFSYDVKMKEKGDIPEGYSVSREKKERFSLILESASTNQTSMYLCASSGAASSYNEQFFGPGTRLTVL.

This clonotype was seen many times. This sequence joins TRBV2 and TRBJ2-7, with 8 bases identical to TRBD1. Germline CDR1 reads SNHLY; CDR2 reads FYNNEI. J gave up 2 bases and V 4 bases, and 4 bases lay outside the gene matches. This CDR3 comprises 14 residues. This chain's CDR3 is CASSAGTGPYEQYF. The CDR3 DNA reads TGTGCCAGCAGTGCTGGGACAGGACCCTACGAGCAGTACTTC.

Ten or more counts support this clonotype. The chain recombines TRBV30 with TRBJ1-5, with 9 bases matching TRBD1. CDR1 and CDR2 (germline): GTSNPN, SVGIG (reference sequence). The CDR3 covers 16 residues. Unmatched junction bases numbered 8, after V lost 0 bases and J lost 5 bases. CDR3 bases: TGTGCCTGGAGTGTTAATGGACAGGGGCTAGATCAGCCCCAGCATTTT. Amino acid sequence: CAWSVNGQGLDQPQHF.

This clonotype was seen more than once but under ten times. The chain joins TRBV6-2 or TRBV6-3 to TRBJ2-7, with 7 bases aligning to TRBD2. There are 13 residues in the CDR3. V was clipped by 10 bases and J by 2 bases; unmatched bases: 8. The germline V gene encodes CDR1 MNHEY and CDR2 SVGEGT. CDR3 region: CATNPSGTYEQYF. Written as DNA, the CDR3 is TGTGCCACCAATCCTAGCGGCACCTACGAGCAGTACTTC.

This clonotype was picked up many times. The rearrangement joins TRBV6-1 to TRBJ2-3; 13 nucleotides line up with TRBD2. Per germline, CDR1 MNHNS and CDR2 SASEGT. The CDR3 covers 16 residues. J was trimmed by 5 bases and V by 4 bases; bases with no gene match: 6. CDR3 bases: TGTGCCAGCAGTGTAGGGACTAGCGGGGCGAGAGATACGCAGTATTTT. Its protein product is CASSVGTSGARDTQYF.

This clonotype was counted a few times. The chain has TRBV20-1 and TRBJ2-5; D might be TRBD2 (5 bases). Trimming pared 5 bases from V and 2 bases from J, leaving 15 bases between. The CDR3 length is 14 residues. Germline CDR1 and CDR2: DFQATT and SNEGSKA (reference sequence). CDR3 in amino acids: CSAPTGKLQETQYF. In DNA, the CDR3 is TGCAGTGCTCCGACGGGGAAACTTCAAGAGACCCAGTACTTC.

There are many counts of this clonotype. The chain is built from TRBV12-5 and TRBJ2-3; 12 bases line up with TRBD2. This CDR3 comprises 21 residues. Per the germline V gene, CDR1 is LGHNT and CDR2 is FRNRAP. V was pared by 0 bases and J by 0 bases, with 13 bases of the junction left unmatched. CDR3 sequence (DNA): TGTGCTAGTGGTTTGGTGATACTAGCGGGGGGATCTACCCCTAGCACAGATACGCAGTATTTT. This codes for CASGLVILAGGSTPSTDTQYF. Together with reference TRBV12-5 and TRBJ2-3, the CDR3 gives the full variable domain: DARVTQTPRHKVTEMGQEVTMRCQPILGHNTVFWYRQTMMQGLELLAYFRNRAPLDDSGMPKDRFSAEMPDATLATLKIQPSEPRDSAVYFCASGLVILAGGSTPSTDTQYFGPGTRLTVL.

The sample holds many counts of this clonotype. This chain connects TRBV7-9 to TRBJ2-1, with 7 bases identical to TRBD2. V lost 0 bases, J lost 4 bases, and 9 bases stayed unmatched. CDR3 length equals 17 residues. Germline V gene lookup returns CDR1 SEHNR and CDR2 FQNEAQ (reference sequence). Written as DNA, the CDR3 is TGTGCCAGCAGCTTAGCGGAGACGGGGGGTCTGTACAATGAGCAGTTCTTC. Protein product: CASSLAETGGLYNEQFF.

This rearrangement joins TRBV27 to TRBJ1-5; TRBD1 is a possible D gene (6 bases). From germline, CDR1 is MNHEY and CDR2 SMNVEV (reference sequence). The length of the CDR3 is 17 residues. V lost 5 bases and J 4 bases, leaving 21 bases between the germline ends. CDR3 loop: CASSLSGVWRDNQPQHF. The CDR3 DNA reads as TGTGCCAGCAGTCTTTCAGGGGTCTGGAGGGATAATCAGCCCCAGCATTTT.